This is a list of T cell receptor beta chains from one sample in a study of blood T cell repertoires in COVID-19. Here immunoSEQ multiplex PCR was the method, and the copy in TCRdb shows in-frame clones only, minus some. The sample consists of some 200,000 clones, 84% of them appearing once. The sample consisted of peripheral blood. Every receptor here comes from a woman aged 60-75 years with acute or convalescent COVID-19. CDR3s include the opening cysteine and the closing phenylalanine or tryptophan. The D gene is left open where the match is weak. Only part of the rows carry a size: once, few, many, or a class if the clone is expanded.

v_call: TRBV6-1; j_call: TRBJ1-5; clone_size: NA; d_call: TRBD1; cdr3_nt: TGTGCCAGCAGTGATCGAAGGGGGCTCAATCAGCCCCAGCATTTT; cdr3_aa: CASSDRRGLNQPQHF
v_call: TRBV7-2; j_call: TRBJ1-4; clone_size: NA; d_call: NA; cdr3_nt: TGTGCCAGCAGCCTTCTAGGTCGAGGAGAAAAACTGTTTTTT; cdr3_aa: CASSLLGRGEKLFF
v_call: TRBV2; j_call: TRBJ2-3; clone_size: NA; d_call: TRBD2; cdr3_nt: TGTGCCAGCACCGGGACTAGCGGGGCAGATACGCAGTATTTT; cdr3_aa: CASTGTSGADTQYF
v_call: TRBV7-9; j_call: TRBJ2-5; clone_size: NA; d_call: NA; cdr3_nt: TGTGCCAGCAGCTTCCCGACACGAGGGTGGGAGACCCAGTACTTC; cdr3_aa: CASSFPTRGWETQYF
v_call: TRBV5-1; j_call: TRBJ2-2; clone_size: NA; d_call: NA; cdr3_nt: TGCGCCAGCAGCTTTTACGGGAACACCGGGGAGCTGTTTTTT; cdr3_aa: CASSFYGNTGELFF
v_call: TRBV12-3/TRBV12-4; j_call: TRBJ1-1; clone_size: NA; d_call: TRBD1; cdr3_nt: TGTGCCAGCAGTCATACAGGGGGCACTGAAGCTTTCTTT; cdr3_aa: CASSHTGGTEAFF
v_call: TRBV29-1; j_call: TRBJ1-1; clone_size: once; d_call: NA; cdr3_nt: TGCAGCGTTGATTGGGGCGCGAACACTGAAGCTTTCTTT; cdr3_aa: CSVDWGANTEAFF
v_call: TRBV5-6; j_call: TRBJ1-1; clone_size: NA; d_call: NA; cdr3_nt: TGTGCCAGCAGCTTGGAGCAGGGAGCGGGGGCTGAAGCTTTCTTT; cdr3_aa: CASSLEQGAGAEAFF
v_call: TRBV10-3; j_call: TRBJ2-7; clone_size: NA; d_call: NA; cdr3_nt: TGTGCCATAGGTGGAAGCCCAGGGGAGCAGTACTTC; cdr3_aa: CAIGGSPGEQYF
v_call: TRBV7-2; j_call: TRBJ1-5; clone_size: NA; d_call: NA; cdr3_nt: TGTGCCAGCACCACAAGCGGGATACAGCCCCAGCATTTT; cdr3_aa: CASTTSGIQPQHF
v_call: TRBV9; j_call: TRBJ1-2; clone_size: NA; d_call: NA; cdr3_nt: TGTGCCAGCAGCACCGACAGGAACTATGGCTACACCTTC; cdr3_aa: CASSTDRNYGYTF
v_call: TRBV7-2; j_call: TRBJ1-2; clone_size: once; d_call: NA; cdr3_nt: TGTGCCAGCAGCGCCCCGCGGCCTAATGGCTACACCTTC; cdr3_aa: CASSAPRPNGYTF
v_call: TRBV9; j_call: TRBJ1-3; clone_size: few; d_call: NA; cdr3_nt: TGTGCCAGCAGCGTGAGGAGACAGCGCTCTGGAAACACCATATATTTT; cdr3_aa: CASSVRRQRSGNTIYF
v_call: TRBV7-2; j_call: TRBJ1-2; clone_size: NA; d_call: TRBD1; cdr3_nt: TGTGCCAGCAGCAGACCGGGACAGAATGTCTGGGGCTACACCTTC; cdr3_aa: CASSRPGQNVWGYTF
v_call: TRBV6-1; j_call: TRBJ1-1; clone_size: NA; d_call: NA; cdr3_nt: TGTGCCAGCAGTGAAGCCCGAGTTTCGAGAGGGTACACTGAAGCTTTCTTT; cdr3_aa: CASSEARVSRGYTEAFF
v_call: TRBV4-1; j_call: TRBJ2-1; clone_size: NA; d_call: TRBD2; cdr3_nt: TGCGCCAGCAGCCCGGGACTAGCGGGGGGTAGCTCCTACAATGAGCAGTTCTTC; cdr3_aa: CASSPGLAGGSSYNEQFF
v_call: TRBV5-1; j_call: TRBJ2-5; clone_size: NA; d_call: NA; cdr3_nt: TGCGCCAGCAGATGGGACTTCGAGACCCAGTACTTC; cdr3_aa: CASRWDFETQYF
v_call: TRBV2; j_call: TRBJ1-1; clone_size: NA; d_call: TRBD1; cdr3_nt: TGTGCCAGCAAAACCGGGGGGACAGGGGTTAACACTGAAGCTTTCTTT; cdr3_aa: CASKTGGTGVNTEAFF
v_call: TRBV15; j_call: TRBJ1-2; clone_size: NA; d_call: NA; cdr3_nt: TGTGCCACCAGCAAAGACAGGTTCGGCTACACCTTC; cdr3_aa: CATSKDRFGYTF
v_call: TRBV6-5; j_call: TRBJ2-1; clone_size: NA; d_call: TRBD2; cdr3_nt: TGTGCCAGCAGAAAAGGACTAGCGAATGAGCAGTTCTTC; cdr3_aa: CASRKGLANEQFF
v_call: TRBV7-9; j_call: TRBJ2-7; clone_size: NA; d_call: NA; cdr3_nt: TGTGCCAGCAGCTTAGAGCCAGGGGCACTCGAGCAGTACTTC; cdr3_aa: CASSLEPGALEQYF
v_call: TRBV18; j_call: TRBJ1-2; clone_size: NA; d_call: TRBD1; cdr3_nt: TGTGCCAGCTCACCCCAACGTGACAGGGTTAACTATGGCTACACCTTC; cdr3_aa: CASSPQRDRVNYGYTF
v_call: TRBV27; j_call: TRBJ2-5; clone_size: NA; d_call: NA; cdr3_nt: TGTGCCAGCAGTCCGGGAAACTATCGGGAGACCCAGTACTTC; cdr3_aa: CASSPGNYRETQYF
v_call: TRBV11-1; j_call: TRBJ2-1; clone_size: few; d_call: TRBD2; cdr3_nt: TGTGCCAGCAGCCCCAGACGCCAGCGGGGCTACAATGAGCAGTTCTTC; cdr3_aa: CASSPRRQRGYNEQFF
v_call: TRBV6-5; j_call: TRBJ1-2; clone_size: NA; d_call: NA; cdr3_nt: TGTGCCAGCAGAACTAGATTTACTAACTATGGCTACACCTTC; cdr3_aa: CASRTRFTNYGYTF
v_call: TRBV9; j_call: TRBJ2-3; clone_size: once; d_call: NA; cdr3_nt: TGTGCCAGCAGCAGGGGACTCCCGGGCACAGATACGCAGTATTTT; cdr3_aa: CASSRGLPGTDTQYF
v_call: TRBV5-1; j_call: TRBJ2-1; clone_size: NA; d_call: NA; cdr3_nt: TGCGCCAGCAGCTTGAATCTAGCGAGGAGCTGGGAGCAGTTCTTC; cdr3_aa: CASSLNLARSWEQFF
v_call: TRBV12-1; j_call: TRBJ1-2; clone_size: NA; d_call: NA; cdr3_nt: TGTGCCAGCAAAGGTTACAATGGGTCGGGTGCTAACTATGGCTACACCTTC; cdr3_aa: CASKGYNGSGANYGYTF
v_call: TRBV6-5; j_call: TRBJ2-5; clone_size: NA; d_call: NA; cdr3_nt: TGTGCCAGCAGTTCGAGTGTCACGAAGACCCAGTACTTC; cdr3_aa: CASSSSVTKTQYF
v_call: TRBV4-1; j_call: TRBJ2-5; clone_size: NA; d_call: TRBD1; cdr3_nt: TGCGCCAGCAGCCCACGGACAGGGGAGACCCAGTACTTC; cdr3_aa: CASSPRTGETQYF
v_call: TRBV18; j_call: TRBJ1-6; clone_size: NA; d_call: TRBD1; cdr3_nt: TGTGCCAGCTCGAAGGACAGGGTAAATTCACCCCTCCACTTT; cdr3_aa: CASSKDRVNSPLHF
v_call: TRBV28; j_call: TRBJ1-2; clone_size: NA; d_call: NA; cdr3_nt: TGTGCCAGCAGTTTATTGTCAGGGTACTATGGCTACACCTTC; cdr3_aa: CASSLLSGYYGYTF
v_call: TRBV5-4; j_call: TRBJ2-3; clone_size: NA; d_call: NA; cdr3_nt: TGTGCCAGCAGCTTGCAGGGGACAGATACGCAGTATTTT; cdr3_aa: CASSLQGTDTQYF
v_call: TRBV7-9; j_call: TRBJ1-4; clone_size: NA; d_call: NA; cdr3_nt: TGTGCCAGCAGCTTAGTAGCAGGGTCGGATGAAAAACTGTTTTTT; cdr3_aa: CASSLVAGSDEKLFF
v_call: TRBV5-6; j_call: TRBJ2-2; clone_size: NA; d_call: TRBD2; cdr3_nt: TGTGCCAGCAGGGAGACAACGCTAGCGGGGGTGGGCGACACCGGGGAGCTGTTTTTT; cdr3_aa: CASRETTLAGVGDTGELFF
v_call: TRBV29-1; j_call: TRBJ2-5; clone_size: NA; d_call: NA; cdr3_nt: TGCAGCAAAACGGGAACTAGAGAGACCCAGTACTTC; cdr3_aa: CSKTGTRETQYF
v_call: TRBV19; j_call: TRBJ1-2; clone_size: NA; d_call: NA; cdr3_nt: TGTGCCAGTCGGAGAAACACAGGTACCCGCACGGCGTCCAACTATGGCTACACCTTC; cdr3_aa: CASRRNTGTRTASNYGYTF
v_call: TRBV30; j_call: TRBJ2-7; clone_size: NA; d_call: NA; cdr3_nt: TGTGCCTGGAGTACATCGACCTACGAGCAGTACTTC; cdr3_aa: CAWSTSTYEQYF
v_call: TRBV5-6; j_call: TRBJ1-2; clone_size: NA; d_call: NA; cdr3_nt: TGTGCCAGCAGCTTGTTGGAGAATTCTAACTATGGCTACACCTTC; cdr3_aa: CASSLLENSNYGYTF
v_call: TRBV5-1; j_call: TRBJ1-6; clone_size: NA; d_call: TRBD1; cdr3_nt: TGCGCCAGCAGCTTAACAGGGGAAAGTTCACCCCTCCACTTT; cdr3_aa: CASSLTGESSPLHF
v_call: TRBV7-2; j_call: TRBJ2-7; clone_size: few; d_call: NA; cdr3_nt: TGTGCCAGCAGCGAACAGGTTTACGAGCAGTACTTC; cdr3_aa: CASSEQVYEQYF
v_call: TRBV13; j_call: TRBJ1-2; clone_size: NA; d_call: NA; cdr3_nt: TGTGCCAGCAGCTTAAGTGCGGCAGCACGAACTAACTATGGCTACACCTTC; cdr3_aa: CASSLSAAARTNYGYTF
v_call: TRBV19; j_call: TRBJ1-3; clone_size: NA; d_call: NA; cdr3_nt: TGTGCCAGTAGTATGGAGGGGCGCCAAGGAAACACCATATATTTT; cdr3_aa: CASSMEGRQGNTIYF
v_call: TRBV19; j_call: TRBJ1-5; clone_size: NA; d_call: NA; cdr3_nt: TGTGCCAGTAGTATAGCCAGGGGCAATCAGCCCCAGCATTTT; cdr3_aa: CASSIARGNQPQHF
v_call: TRBV10-3; j_call: TRBJ2-3; clone_size: NA; d_call: TRBD1; cdr3_nt: TGTGCCATCAGTGAGTCAAGGGACAGGGCAGATACGCAGTATTTT; cdr3_aa: CAISESRDRADTQYF
v_call: TRBV3-1/TRBV3-2; j_call: TRBJ2-7; clone_size: once; d_call: NA; cdr3_nt: TGTGCCAGCAGCCAAGGGCAGGGCCGAACCTACGAGCAGTACTTC; cdr3_aa: CASSQGQGRTYEQYF
v_call: TRBV27; j_call: TRBJ1-6; clone_size: NA; d_call: TRBD1; cdr3_nt: TGTGCCAGCAGTCAGACAGGGGGCGGGATGGCGTTTTCCCTCCACTTT; cdr3_aa: CASSQTGGGMAFSLHF
v_call: TRBV5-6; j_call: TRBJ2-7; clone_size: NA; d_call: NA; cdr3_nt: TGTGCCAGCAGCTCGCGGTCCTACGAGCAGTACTTC; cdr3_aa: CASSSRSYEQYF
v_call: TRBV19; j_call: TRBJ2-1; clone_size: few; d_call: TRBD2; cdr3_nt: TGTGCCAGTAGTAGTACTAGCGGGGTATACAATGAGCAGTTCTTC; cdr3_aa: CASSSTSGVYNEQFF
v_call: TRBV4-1; j_call: TRBJ2-2; clone_size: NA; d_call: NA; cdr3_nt: TGCGCCAGCAGCCAAGTAGAGACGGGAACCGGGGAGCTGTTTTTT; cdr3_aa: CASSQVETGTGELFF
v_call: TRBV15; j_call: TRBJ2-1; clone_size: NA; d_call: NA; cdr3_nt: TGTGCCACCACCTTAGGCCGGGGGGCCTCCTACAATGAGCAGTTCTTC; cdr3_aa: CATTLGRGASYNEQFF
v_call: TRBV20-1; j_call: TRBJ2-7; clone_size: NA; d_call: TRBD2; cdr3_nt: TGCAGTGCTAGTAAGAGCGGGGCGGCCTACGAGCAGTACTTC; cdr3_aa: CSASKSGAAYEQYF
v_call: TRBV7-9; j_call: TRBJ2-1; clone_size: NA; d_call: NA; cdr3_nt: TGTGCCAGCAGCTCAAACGGACTAGGGGGGACCGATGAGCAGTTCTTC; cdr3_aa: CASSSNGLGGTDEQFF
v_call: TRBV19; j_call: TRBJ1-2; clone_size: NA; d_call: NA; cdr3_nt: TGTGCCAGTAGTATCCCAGGACAGCCGGGCGGCTACACCTTC; cdr3_aa: CASSIPGQPGGYTF
v_call: TRBV10-3; j_call: TRBJ1-1; clone_size: NA; d_call: TRBD1; cdr3_nt: TGTGCCACATCGGGACAGCCGAACACTGAAGCTTTCTTT; cdr3_aa: CATSGQPNTEAFF
v_call: TRBV4-1; j_call: TRBJ1-5; clone_size: once; d_call: NA; cdr3_nt: TGCGCCAGCAGCCAAGATCTAGGGTCGGGGCAGCCCCAGCATTTT; cdr3_aa: CASSQDLGSGQPQHF